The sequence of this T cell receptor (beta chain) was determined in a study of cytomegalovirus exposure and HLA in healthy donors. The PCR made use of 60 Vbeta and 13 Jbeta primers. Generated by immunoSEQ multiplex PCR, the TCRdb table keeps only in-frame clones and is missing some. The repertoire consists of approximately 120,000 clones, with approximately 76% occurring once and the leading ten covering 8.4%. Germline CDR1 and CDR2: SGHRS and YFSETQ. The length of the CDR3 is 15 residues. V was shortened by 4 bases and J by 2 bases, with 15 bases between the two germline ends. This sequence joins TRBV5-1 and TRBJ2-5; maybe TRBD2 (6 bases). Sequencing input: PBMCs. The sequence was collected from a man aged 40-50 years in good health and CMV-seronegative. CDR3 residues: CASSRSYGLQETQYF. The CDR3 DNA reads TGCGCCAGCAGCAGATCATACGGACTACAAGAGACCCAGTACTTC.